This T cell receptor beta chain was retrieved from a study of T cells in localized non-small cell lung cancer. Libraries were prepared by immunoSEQ multiplex PCR; TCRdb keeps only in-frame clonotypes and omits some of them. The table records about 34,000 clones, more than 70% of them present only once. The CDR3 spans 15 residues. Germline-derived CDR1 and CDR2 are KGHSH and LQKENI. V shed 2 bases and J shed 5 bases, with 10 bases lying between them. Overall study findings and caveats: Prolonged overall survival went with higher T cell density in the blood. Heterogeneity is still possible, as just one tumor region was sequenced. Peak T cell clonality was found in uninvolved adjacent lung, exceeding tumor. Median approximately 58 top-100 tumor clones were shared with paired adjacent lung.

Notes on this clone: Antigen unknown.

Sequencing was performed on peripheral blood, taken before any cancer treatment. The sequence derives from a woman aged 35-75 years with stage I lung adenocarcinoma. V usage is TRBV18 and J usage is TRBJ1-6; no clear D gene. The CDR3 DNA is TGTGCCAGCTCACCAGGAAAGGTTAATAATTCACCCCTCCACTTT. Translation: CASSPGKVNNSPLHF.